This T cell receptor beta chain was profiled in a study of CD8 T cells in Susac syndrome. Treatment-naive patients with stable or active relapsing-remitting disease served as multiple sclerosis controls. V lost 6 bases and J 0 bases, leaving 18 bases between the germline ends. The CDR3 consists of 17 residues. Reverse transcription of 0.5 to 1 ug RNA was performed with random hexamers. Multiplex immunoSEQ PCR targeted 54 Vbeta and 13 Jbeta TCR beta segments. TCRdb ran MiXCR on the immunoSEQ multiplex PCR reads and lists one entry per CDR3 protein. The table has around 130,000 distinct CDR3 sequences, over 80% seen once.

The sequenced material came from CD8+ T cells from PBMCs. This sequence joins TRBV12-3 or TRBV12-4 and TRBJ1-5, with D possibly TRBD1 on 6 matching bases. The TCR comes from a human donor with multiple sclerosis. CDR3 region: CASSTLGTLYSNQPQHF. CDR3 DNA: TGTGCCAGCAGCACGCTTGGGACATTGTATAGCAATCAGCCCCAGCATTTT.